This note documents a single T cell receptor (beta chain) sequence. Germline CDR1 SGHAT, CDR2 FQNNGV. The CDR3 loop spans 16 amino acids. V lost 0 bases to trimming and J lost 4 bases; unmatched junction nucleotides: 3. The data were produced by immunoSEQ multiplex PCR, yet TCRdb's version contains in-frame clones alone and is incomplete. The sample shows 300,000 or so clones, around 87% of them seen only once. These data belong to a study of blood T cell repertoires in COVID-19. The wider study: From the United States, Italy and Spain came samples of acute and convalescent COVID-19.

This clonotype was sampled from a woman aged 40 to 49 who had recovered from COVID-19. The sample was peripheral blood. The chain has TRBV11-2 and TRBJ1-6, with TRBD1 matching over 7 bases. The CDR3 DNA follows: TGTGCCAGCAGCTTAGAGGGACAGCTTTATAATTCACCCCTCCACTTT. Protein: CASSLEGQLYNSPLHF. Full variable domain (outside the CDR3, taken from reference TRBV11-2 and TRBJ1-6): EAGVAQSPRYKIIEKRQSVAFWCNPISGHATLYWYQQILGQGPKLLIQFQNNGVVDDSQLPKDRFSAERLKGVDSTLKIQPAKLEDSAVYLCASSLEGQLYNSPLHFGNGTRLTVT.